This T cell receptor beta chain comes out of a study of blood T cells in healthy people across ages. A J-beta primer mix and a sample-barcoded 5' primer were used in a second PCR of roughly 7 to 12 cycles. TCRdb used MiXCR to reprocess the 5' RACE reads, holding one entry per CDR3 protein. The sample includes hundreds of thousands of distinct CDR3 sequences, approximately 49% of them seen just once. The table lists this clonotype with many counts. The antigen is not known. There were healthy Caucasian individuals from Russia, aged roughly 6 to 95, serving as donors. They isolated at least 7 million PBMCs from each sample. The junction had 11 bases not matched to a gene; V was cut back by 6 bases and J by 10 bases. The CDR3 runs to 12 residues. Germline CDR1 SQVTM, CDR2 ANQGSEA. Regarding the study as a whole: Unknown donor CMV status possibly confounded expanded clonotype changes. Naive and antigen-experienced cells could not be conclusively compared, given unsorted PBMCs.

V is TRBV29-1 and J is TRBJ2-7; TRBD1 matches at 8 bases. The sample taken for sequencing was blood. The source is a woman between 55 and 75 years old in good health. The CDR3 loop reads CSVLRTGLGQYF. CDR3 bases: TGCAGCGTCCTGAGGACAGGGCTGGGTCAGTACTTC.